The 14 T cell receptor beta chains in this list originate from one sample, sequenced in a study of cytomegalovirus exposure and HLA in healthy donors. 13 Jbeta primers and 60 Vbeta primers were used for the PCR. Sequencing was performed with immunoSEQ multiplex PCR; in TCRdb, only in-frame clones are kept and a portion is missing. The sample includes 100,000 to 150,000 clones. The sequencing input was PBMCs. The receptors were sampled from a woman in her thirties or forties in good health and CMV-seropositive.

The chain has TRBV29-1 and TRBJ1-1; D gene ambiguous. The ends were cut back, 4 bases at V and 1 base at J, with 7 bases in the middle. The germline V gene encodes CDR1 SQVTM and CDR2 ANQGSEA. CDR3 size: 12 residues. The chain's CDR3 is CSVVAENTEAFF. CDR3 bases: TGCAGCGTTGTAGCGGAGAACACTGAAGCTTTCTTT.

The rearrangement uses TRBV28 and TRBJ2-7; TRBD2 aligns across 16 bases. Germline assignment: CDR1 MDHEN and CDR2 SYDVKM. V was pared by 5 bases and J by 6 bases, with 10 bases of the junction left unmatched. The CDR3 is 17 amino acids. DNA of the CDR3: TGTGCCAGCAGTGCAGCCGGGACTAGCGGGAGGGCCATCGAGCAGTACTTC. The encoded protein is CASSAAGTSGRAIEQYF.

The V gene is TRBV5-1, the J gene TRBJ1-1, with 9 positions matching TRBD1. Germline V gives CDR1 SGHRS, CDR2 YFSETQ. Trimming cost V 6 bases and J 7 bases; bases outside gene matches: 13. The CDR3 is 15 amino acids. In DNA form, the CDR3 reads TGCGCCAGCACTCGTCGGGACAGGGTAAACGATGAAGCTTTCTTT. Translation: CASTRRDRVNDEAFF. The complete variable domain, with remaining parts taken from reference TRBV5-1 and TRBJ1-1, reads KAGVTQTPRYLIKTRGQQVTLSCSPISGHRSVSWYQQTPGQGLQFLFEYFSETQRNKGNFPGRFSGRQFSNSRSEMNVSTLELGDSALYLCASTRRDRVNDEAFFGQGTRLTVV.

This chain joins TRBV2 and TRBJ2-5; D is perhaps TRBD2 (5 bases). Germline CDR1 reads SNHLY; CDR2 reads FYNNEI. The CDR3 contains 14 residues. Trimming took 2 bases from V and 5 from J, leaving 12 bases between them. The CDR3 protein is CASSEFSGGETQYF. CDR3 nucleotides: TGTGCCAGCAGTGAATTTTCCGGAGGTGAGACCCAGTACTTC.

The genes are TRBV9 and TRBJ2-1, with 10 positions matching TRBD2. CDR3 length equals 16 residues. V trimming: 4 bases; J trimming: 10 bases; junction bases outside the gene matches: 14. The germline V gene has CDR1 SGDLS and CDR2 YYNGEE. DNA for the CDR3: TGTGCCAGCAGCCCGAGGACTAGCGGAGTGGGTGGGGAGCAGTTCTTC. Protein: CASSPRTSGVGGEQFF.

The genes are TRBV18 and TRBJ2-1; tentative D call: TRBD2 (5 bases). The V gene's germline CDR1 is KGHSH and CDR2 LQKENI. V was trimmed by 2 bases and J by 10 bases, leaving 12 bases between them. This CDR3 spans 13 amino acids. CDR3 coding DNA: TGTGCCAGCTCACCAGAAAGGACTGGGGAGCAGTTCTTC. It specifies CASSPERTGEQFF.

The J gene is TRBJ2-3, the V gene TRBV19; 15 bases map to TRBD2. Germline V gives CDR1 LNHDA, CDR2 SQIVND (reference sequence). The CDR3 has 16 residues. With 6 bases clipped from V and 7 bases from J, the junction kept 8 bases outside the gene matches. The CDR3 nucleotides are TGTGCCAGTAGGCCCGGGACTAGCGGGAGGAGGAATACGCAGTATTTT. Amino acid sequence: CASRPGTSGRRNTQYF. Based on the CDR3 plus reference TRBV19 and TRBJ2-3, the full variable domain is DGGITQSPKYLFRKEGQNVTLSCEQNLNHDAMYWYRQDPGQGLRLIYYSQIVNDFQKGDIAEGYSVSREKKESFPLTVTSAQKNPTAFYLCASRPGTSGRRNTQYFGPGTRLTVL.

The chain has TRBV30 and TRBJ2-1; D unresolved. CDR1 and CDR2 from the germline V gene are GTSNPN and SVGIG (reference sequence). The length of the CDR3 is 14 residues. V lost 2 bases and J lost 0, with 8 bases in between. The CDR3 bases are TGTGCCTGGAGTTCGAGTGCCTCCTACAATGAGCAGTTCTTC. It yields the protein CAWSSSASYNEQFF.

The CDR3 nucleotides are TGTGCCAGCGCCGGAAGACTACAGGGGATGGGCGGCTACACCTTC. Translated, it gives CASAGRLQGMGGYTF. The chain has TRBV28 and TRBJ1-2, with 7 nucleotides matching TRBD1. This CDR3 comprises 15 residues. Germline V gives CDR1 MDHEN, CDR2 SYDVKM. V was clipped by 8 bases and J by 8 bases; unmatched bases: 17.

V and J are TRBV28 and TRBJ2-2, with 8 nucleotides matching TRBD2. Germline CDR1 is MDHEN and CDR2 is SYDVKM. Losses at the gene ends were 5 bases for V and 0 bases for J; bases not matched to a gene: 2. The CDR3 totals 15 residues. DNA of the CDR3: TGTGCCAGCAGTGCGGGGGGAGCGAACACCGGGGAGCTGTTTTTT. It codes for CASSAGGANTGELFF.

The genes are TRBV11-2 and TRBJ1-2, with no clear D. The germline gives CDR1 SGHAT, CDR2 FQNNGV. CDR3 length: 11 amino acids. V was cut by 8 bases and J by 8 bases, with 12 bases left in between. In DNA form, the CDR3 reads TGTGCCAGCGGCAACGCAGGAGGCTACACCTTC. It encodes CASGNAGGYTF.

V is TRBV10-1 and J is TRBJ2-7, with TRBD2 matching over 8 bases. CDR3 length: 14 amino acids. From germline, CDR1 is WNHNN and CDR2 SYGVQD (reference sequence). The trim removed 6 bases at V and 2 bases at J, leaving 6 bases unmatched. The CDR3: CASRGAGAPYEQYF. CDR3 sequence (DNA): TGCGCCAGCAGAGGAGCGGGAGCACCCTACGAGCAGTACTTC.

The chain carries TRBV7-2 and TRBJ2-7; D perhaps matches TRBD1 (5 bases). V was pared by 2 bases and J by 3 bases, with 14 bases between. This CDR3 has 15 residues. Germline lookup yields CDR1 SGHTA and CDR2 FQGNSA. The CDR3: CASSLQGAGNYEQYF. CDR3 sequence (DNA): TGTGCCAGCAGCTTACAAGGGGCAGGGAACTACGAGCAGTACTTC.

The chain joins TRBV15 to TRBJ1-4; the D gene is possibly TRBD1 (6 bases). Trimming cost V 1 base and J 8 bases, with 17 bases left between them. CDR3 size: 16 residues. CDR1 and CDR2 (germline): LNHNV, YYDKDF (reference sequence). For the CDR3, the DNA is TGTGCCACCAGCAGAGGGATGAGAGGGGGAGAAGAAAAACTGTTTTTT. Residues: CATSRGMRGGEEKLFF.